The present T cell receptor (beta chain) was sequenced within a study of human T cells and chemical hapten exposure. Study information: Per-sample variation in TCR yield stemmed mainly from small pooled library volume differences. Study-wide results and caveats: Controls formed significantly fewer large CDR3 similarity clusters than expanded TCRs did.

V lost 6 bases and J lost 5; bases outside the gene matches: 11. Germline CDR1 is MDHEN and CDR2 is SYDVKM. The length of the CDR3 is 15 residues. This clonotype showed up many times. Its specificity is unknown. As the library was built, unique molecular identifiers were attached to individual cDNA molecules. TCRdb used MiXCR to reprocess the RACE reads, holding one entry per CDR3 protein. Here the sample spans over 70,000 distinct CDR3 sequences, roughly a tenth being singletons. This sample's time point: patch test 3, about 24 weeks after DPC sensitization. Noted treatment: therapeutic diphenylcyclopropenone sensitization with weekly scalp DPC.

The TCR was taken from a woman aged 25 to 39 with alopecia areata. Some clones in this sample may be carry-over from other donors' samples. The sequencing used whole blood, collected in connection with sensitization to the hapten diphenylcyclopropenone (DPC). The J gene is TRBJ2-5, the V gene TRBV28; 8 bases line up with TRBD1. The CDR3 region has the DNA TGTGCCAGCAGCGTAGGACAGGGAGATGCGGAGACCCAGTACTTC. It yields the protein CASSVGQGDAETQYF.